This paragraph reports one T cell receptor beta chain. This record comes from a study of blood T cell repertoires in COVID-19. Looked up from germline, CDR1 is MNHNS and CDR2 is SASEGT. The CDR3 length is 18 residues. Germline trimming cut 3 bases from V and 0 bases from J; bases unmatched to any gene: 10. Profiled with immunoSEQ multiplex PCR; TCRdb holds only in-frame clones, not every one. In the table there are approximately 300,000 clones, about nine tenths of which are singletons. The V and J genes are TRBV6-1 and TRBJ2-7; 11 bases fit TRBD1. Sequencing was performed on PBMCs or T cells enriched from blood (not recorded which). This clonotype was obtained from a man aged 25 to 40 who had recovered from COVID-19. Here the CDR3 DNA reads TGTGCCAGCAGTGACCAGGGGACAGGGGGGGCGAGCTCCTACGAGCAGTACTTC. Protein: CASSDQGTGGASSYEQYF.